This record looks at one TCR beta chain sequence and its context. The antigen is not known. Sequencing used immunoSEQ multiplex PCR; TCRdb keeps in-frame clones, though not all of them. The table has approximately 260,000 clones, about 86% seen once. The trim removed 10 bases at V and 4 bases at J, leaving 10 bases unmatched. CDR3 size: 15 residues. CDR1 and CDR2 (germline): LNHDA, SQIVND (reference sequence). This record belongs to a study of Tregs in tolerant kidney transplant recipients. Broader study findings: Biological reproducibility was not directly addressed in this study.

This receptor was obtained from a human donor in good health. This chain links TRBV19 with TRBJ2-3; 11 bases fit TRBD2. The sequenced sample was CD4+ T cells from blood. Written as DNA, the CDR3 is TGTGCCACTGATAGCGGGAGGGCCGAAGCAGATACGCAGTATTTT. It encodes CATDSGRAEADTQYF.